The 26 T cell receptor beta chains in this list originate from one sample, sequenced in a study of tumor and adjacent non-tumor tissue in lung cancer. This sample's RNA came from whole unsorted tissue. A modified ARM-PCR protocol with three rounds of nested PCR amplified TCRbeta. TCRdb reanalysed the multiplex PCR reads using MiXCR and keeps one entry per CDR3 protein. The table has about 81,000 distinct CDR3 sequences, around 70% seen once. The specimen sequenced was lung tumor tissue. The source of these receptors is a middle-aged woman with non-small cell lung cancer.

Note on this clonotype: Because the CDR3 is missing its conserved closing phenylalanine or tryptophan, this is likely a read error. This rearrangement joins TRBV20-1 to TRBJ1-5; tentatively, D is TRBD1 (6 bases). Trimming removed 2 bases at V and 11 bases at J, with 19 bases between. Germline CDR1 DFQATT, CDR2 SNEGSKA (reference sequence). This CDR3 has 14 residues. Here the CDR3 DNA reads TGCAGTGCTAGAAATCGGGAAGGGACACAGGCCCAGCATATT. This sequence encodes CSARNREGTQAQHI.

This clonotype showed up just once. A read error may account for a junction end that differs from germline. The chain uses TRBV5-4 and TRBJ2-1, with 7 nucleotides matching TRBD2. The CDR3 contains 14 residues. CDR1 is SGHNT, CDR2 YYREEE, per germline (reference sequence). This CDR3 reads CSSQGGSPFNEQFF. Here the CDR3 DNA reads TGTTCCAGTCAAGGCGGGAGCCCCTTCAATGAGCAGTTCTTC. The full variable domain, completed using reference TRBV5-4 and TRBJ2-1, is ETGVTQSPTHLIKTRGQQVTLRCSSQSGHNTVSWYQQALGQGPQFIFQYYREEENGRGNFPPRFSGLQFPNYSSELNVNALELDDSALYLCSSQGGSPFNEQFFGPGTRLTVL.

In the case of this clonotype: A much more abundant neighbour one base away suggests this may be a read error. The chain combines TRBV7-9 with TRBJ2-1; 7 nucleotides line up with TRBD2. The CDR3 loop spans 15 amino acids. Germline CDR1 reads SEHNR; CDR2 reads FQNEAQ (reference sequence). The CDR3 protein is CAGSLLREGHNEQFF. The DNA of the CDR3 is TGTGCCGGCAGCTTACTAAGGGAGGGTCACAATGAGCAGTTCTTC.

To note about this clonotype: At one end the junction does not follow the germline gene, possibly because of a read error. The chain carries TRBV6-5 and TRBJ2-7; 8 bases are shared with TRBD1. In germline, CDR1 is MNHEY, CDR2 SVGAGI. The CDR3 sequence is 13 residues long. As DNA, the CDR3 is TGTGCCAGCAGGGGACAGGCATGGGGCGAGCAGCACTTC. This codes for CASRGQAWGEQHF.

Remarks on this clonotype: The final CDR3 position lacks the conserved phenylalanine or tryptophan, pointing to a likely read error. The rearrangement uses TRBV6-5 and TRBJ2-2; 9 nucleotides agree with TRBD1. The CDR3 covers 16 residues. V trimming: 7 bases; J trimming: 5 bases; junction bases outside the gene matches: 11. Germline CDR1 is MNHEY and CDR2 is SVGAGI. The DNA for the CDR3 is TGTGCCAGCAAAATTTCACCGACAGGGGGGACCGGGGAGCTGTTTTCT. This codes for CASKISPTGGTGELFS.

Concerning this clonotype: Germline and junction disagree at one end, which may indicate a read error. The chain carries TRBV5-4 and TRBJ2-1; D tentatively reads TRBD1 or TRBD2 (7 bases each). In germline, CDR1 is SGHNT, CDR2 YYREEE (reference sequence). The length of the CDR3 is 15 residues. CDR3 region: CANSLGQGGGLVQFF. CDR3 nucleotide sequence: TGTGCCAACAGCTTGGGGCAGGGGGGTGGACTAGTTCAGTTCTTC.

The sample holds one count of this clonotype. One end of the junction varies from germline; a read error may be responsible. The rearrangement joins TRBV12-3 or TRBV12-4 to TRBJ2-2; D call uncertain. This CDR3 is 14 amino acids long. The CDR3 protein is CASSLNGYTEELFF. CDR3 coding DNA: TGTGCCAGCAGTTTAAATGGTTATACCGAGGAGCTCTTTTTT.

The chain employs TRBV6-5 and TRBJ2-5; D might be TRBD1 (5 bases). CDR1 and CDR2 from the germline V gene are MNHEY and SVGAGI. The length of the CDR3 is 12 residues. CDR3 DNA: TGTGCTACAGGATTACAAAAAGAGAACAAGTACTTC. Translating it yields CATGLQKENKYF.

The count of this clonotype is one. The junction and the germline gene differ at one end; a read error may be behind it. The CDR3 sequence: CASSSIDRAPGGLFF. The CDR3, as DNA: TGTGCCAGTAGTTCAATCGACAGGGCCCCCGGGGGGCTGTTTTTT. The gene calls are TRBV11-2 and TRBJ2-2, with D possibly TRBD1 on 7 matching bases. This CDR3 comprises 15 residues. CDR1 is SGHAT, CDR2 FQNNGV, per germline.

In the case of this clonotype: A much more abundant neighbour one base away suggests this may be a read error. The genes are TRBV28 and TRBJ1-2, with 9 bases that match TRBD1. The CDR3 covers 15 residues. Germline CDR1 and CDR2: MDHEN and SYDVKM. The CDR3 loop reads CASSLRDRALYVYTF. In DNA, the CDR3 is TGTGCCAGCAGCCTCCGGGACAGGGCACTCTATGTCTACACCTTC.

The genes are TRBV10-3 and TRBJ2-5, with a weak D call TRBD1 (6 bases). Trimming left V 6 bases short and J 5 bases short, with 16 bases between. CDR1 is ENHRY, CDR2 SYGVKD, per germline. The CDR3 covers 14 residues. The CDR3 nucleotides are TGTGCCATCAGACCCCCAGGGGATGGGGAGACCCAGTACTTC. Amino acids: CAIRPPGDGETQYF.

Notes on this clonotype: A much larger clone lies one base from this, so it may be a read error. This chain connects TRBV7-9 to TRBJ2-5; no definite D call. This CDR3 comprises 15 residues. V lost 5 bases to trimming and J lost 7 bases, with 20 bases between them. Germline V gene data show CDR1 as SEHNR and CDR2 as FQNEAQ (reference sequence). The CDR3: CASSPTLGREGTQYF. The CDR3 DNA is TGTGCCAGCAGCCCGACCTTAGGCAGAGAAGGGACCCAGTACTTC.

The genes are TRBV29-1 and TRBJ2-7; D gene uncertain. V was cut by 8 bases and J by 3 bases, with 11 bases left in between. This CDR3 comprises 11 residues. Germline CDR1 is SQVTM and CDR2 is ANQGSEA. The CDR3 is CSLGLNYEQYF. The CDR3, as DNA: TGCAGCCTTGGTCTAAACTACGAGCAGTACTTC.

A note on this clonotype: Sequence at one end of the junction differs from germline and may be a read error. The chain employs TRBV20-1 and TRBJ1-5; tentative D call: TRBD1 (5 bases). CDR3 size: 14 residues. CDR1 and CDR2 (germline): DFQATT, SNEGSKA (reference sequence). The CDR3 region is CSTRDREGTQPQHF. In DNA, the CDR3 is TGCAGTACTAGAGATCGGGAAGGGACTCAGCCCCAGCATTTT.

In this sample, this clonotype turned up many times. DNA of the CDR3: TGCAGCGTTGAAATGGTTGGCGGGGGGACAGATACGCAGTATTTT. Translation: CSVEMVGGGTDTQYF. The gene calls are TRBV29-1 and TRBJ2-3, with 8 bases fitting TRBD2. The germline CDR1 and CDR2 sequences are SQVTM and ANQGSEA. This CDR3 is built from 15 residues. Trimming cost V 2 bases and J 3 bases; bases outside gene matches: 7.

To note about this clonotype: One end of the junction does not line up with germline, which may come from a read error. This rearrangement joins TRBV6-5 to TRBJ2-5; TRBD2 matches 7 bases. CDR1 MNHEY and CDR2 SVGAGI come from the germline V gene. This CDR3 has 16 amino acids. CDR3 region: CASSRTWVERREIQYF. The CDR3 nucleotides are TGTGCCAGCAGTAGGACATGGGTAGAGAGGCGGGAGATCCAGTACTTC.

On this clonotype: This CDR3 is missing its conserved last phenylalanine or tryptophan, likely due to a read error. This chain links TRBV12-3 or TRBV12-4 with TRBJ2-1, with TRBD2 matching over 11 bases. This CDR3 spans 14 amino acids. CDR3: CASSLAGGNNEQFL. The CDR3 region has the DNA TGTGCCAGCAGTCTAGCGGGGGGTAACAATGAGCAGTTCTTA.

As concerns this clonotype: The junction departs from the called germline gene at one end, perhaps through a read error. The chain combines TRBV16 with TRBJ1-1, with D possibly matching TRBD1 (6 bases). This CDR3 has 13 residues. Germline values: CDR1 KGHSY, CDR2 FQNENV. The CDR3 region has the DNA TGTGCCAGCAGCCAGGGGGCGAACATTGAAGCTTTCTTT. Translated: CASSQGANIEAFF.

In its sample, this clonotype was seen once. An end of the junction does not agree with germline; a read error may underlie this. The CDR3 nucleotides read TGTGTCAGCAGTTTACCCTACCGATGGGGGAATAGCAATCAGCCCCAGCATTTT. Protein sequence: CVSSLPYRWGNSNQPQHF. This chain joins TRBV28 and TRBJ1-5; weak D call: TRBD1 (5 bases). The germline gives CDR1 MDHEN, CDR2 SYDVKM. This CDR3 contains 18 residues.

Notes on this clonotype: A read error may produce the germline difference seen at one junction end. The chain is built from TRBV11-2 and TRBJ2-5; D is possibly TRBD2 (5 bases). Germline CDR1 is SGHAT and CDR2 is FQNNGV. The CDR3 loop spans 16 amino acids. The CDR3 sequence: CTSSLVGRRTQEIQYF. CDR3 coding DNA: TGTACCAGCAGCTTAGTTGGGCGGAGGACCCAAGAGATCCAGTACTTC.

In the case of this clonotype: At one boundary the junction diverges from the germline segment, which might be a read error. The chain employs TRBV11-1 and TRBJ2-1; D might be TRBD1 or TRBD2, each matching 5 bases. Germline CDR1 and CDR2: SGHAT and FQDESV (reference sequence). This CDR3 is 12 amino acids long. The CDR3 nucleotides are TGTCCCAGCAGCTACCTATCCGGGGCCCAATTCTTC. Its protein product is CPSSYLSGAQFF. Drawing the rest from reference TRBV11-1 and TRBJ2-1, the complete variable domain is EAEVAQSPRYKITEKSQAVAFWCDPISGHATLYWYRQILGQGPELLVQFQDESVVDDSQLPKDRFSAERLKGVDSTLKIQPAELGDSAMYLCPSSYLSGAQFFGPGTRLTVL.

This chain links TRBV7-9 with TRBJ1-4, with D possibly matching TRBD1 (6 bases). The CDR3 extends over 15 amino acids. CDR1 and CDR2 (germline): SEHNR, FQNEAQ (reference sequence). V lost 1 base, J lost 8 bases, and 14 bases lay in between. The DNA for the CDR3 is TGTGCCAGCAGCTTAGGAAGGACAGAGAAGGAAAAACTGTTTTTT. It encodes CASSLGRTEKEKLFF.

Concerning this clonotype: A read error is likely, as this CDR3 ends without the conserved phenylalanine or tryptophan. The CDR3 coding sequence is TGTGCCAGCACCTTAGGTAGGGATTTCGTGTGCCCCCTCCACTAT. This gives the protein CASTLGRDFVCPLHY. The rearrangement joins TRBV11-2 to TRBJ1-6; D ambiguous. Germline values: CDR1 SGHAT, CDR2 FQNNGV. CDR3 length: 15 residues.

On this clonotype itself: One end of the junction is discordant with germline, which a read error may explain. V is TRBV11-2 and J is TRBJ1-6, with D possibly being TRBD1 (6 bases). The CDR3 is 17 residues long. Germline assignment: CDR1 SGHAT and CDR2 FQNNGV. The CDR3 DNA sequence: TGTGCCAGCAGCTTCACTTTCGGGGGCGCCCATAATTCACCCATCCACTTT. This encodes CASSFTFGGAHNSPIHF.

As to this clonotype: Just one base apart from a much larger clone, this may be a read error. The genes are TRBV28 and TRBJ2-7; 7 nucleotides line up with TRBD1. The CDR3 extends over 15 amino acids. Germline-derived CDR1 and CDR2 are MDHEN and SYDVKM. The CDR3 sequence: CASGFQTGLPYEQYF. The CDR3 region has the DNA TGTGCCAGCGGTTTCCAGACAGGGCTACCCTACGAGCAGTACTTC. Complete variable domain (other parts from reference TRBV28 and TRBJ2-7): DVKVTQSSRYLVKRTGEKVFLECVQDMDHENMFWYRQDPGLGLRLIYFSYDVKMKEKGDIPEGYSVSREKKERFSLILESASTNQTSMYLCASGFQTGLPYEQYFGPGTRLTVT.

On this clonotype: The junction departs from germline at one end; a sequencing error may be responsible. The chain links TRBV11-2 to TRBJ2-4; 7 positions agree with TRBD2. Germline V gene data show CDR1 as SGHAT and CDR2 as FQNNGV. The CDR3 runs 16 residues. The CDR3 loop is CASSPGTIGVKGIQNF. The DNA for the CDR3 is TGTGCCAGCAGCCCGGGGACTATCGGGGTGAAGGGCATTCAGAATTTC.